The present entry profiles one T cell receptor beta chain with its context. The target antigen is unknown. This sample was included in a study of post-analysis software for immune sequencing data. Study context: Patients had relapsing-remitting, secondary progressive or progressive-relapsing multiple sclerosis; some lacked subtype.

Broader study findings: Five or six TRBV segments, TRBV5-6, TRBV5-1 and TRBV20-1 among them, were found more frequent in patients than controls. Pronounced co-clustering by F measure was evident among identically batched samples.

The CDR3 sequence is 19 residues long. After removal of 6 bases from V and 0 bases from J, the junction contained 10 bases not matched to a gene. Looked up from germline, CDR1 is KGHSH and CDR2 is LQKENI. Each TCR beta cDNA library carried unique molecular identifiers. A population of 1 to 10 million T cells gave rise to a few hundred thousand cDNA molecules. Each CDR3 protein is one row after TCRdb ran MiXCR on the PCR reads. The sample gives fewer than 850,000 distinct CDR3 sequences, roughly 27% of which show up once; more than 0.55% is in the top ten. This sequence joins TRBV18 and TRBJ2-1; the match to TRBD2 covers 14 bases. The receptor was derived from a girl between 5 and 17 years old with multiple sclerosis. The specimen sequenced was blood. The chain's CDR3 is CASSLQGLAGVSSYNEQFF. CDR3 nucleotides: TGTGCCAGCTCCCTACAGGGACTAGCGGGGGTGAGCTCCTACAATGAGCAGTTCTTC.